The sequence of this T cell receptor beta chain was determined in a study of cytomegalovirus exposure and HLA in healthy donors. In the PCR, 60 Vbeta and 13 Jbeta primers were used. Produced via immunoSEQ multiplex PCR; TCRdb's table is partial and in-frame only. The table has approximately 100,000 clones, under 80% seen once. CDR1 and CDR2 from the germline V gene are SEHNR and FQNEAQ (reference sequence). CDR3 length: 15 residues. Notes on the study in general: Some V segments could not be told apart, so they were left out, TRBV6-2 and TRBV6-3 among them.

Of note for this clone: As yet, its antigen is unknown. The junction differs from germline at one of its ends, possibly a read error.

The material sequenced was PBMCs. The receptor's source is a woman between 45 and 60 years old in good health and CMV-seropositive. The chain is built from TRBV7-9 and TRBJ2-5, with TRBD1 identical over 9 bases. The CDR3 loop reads CSSSFHRGPQETQYF. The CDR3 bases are TGTTCCAGCAGCTTCCACAGGGGGCCCCAAGAGACCCAGTACTTC.